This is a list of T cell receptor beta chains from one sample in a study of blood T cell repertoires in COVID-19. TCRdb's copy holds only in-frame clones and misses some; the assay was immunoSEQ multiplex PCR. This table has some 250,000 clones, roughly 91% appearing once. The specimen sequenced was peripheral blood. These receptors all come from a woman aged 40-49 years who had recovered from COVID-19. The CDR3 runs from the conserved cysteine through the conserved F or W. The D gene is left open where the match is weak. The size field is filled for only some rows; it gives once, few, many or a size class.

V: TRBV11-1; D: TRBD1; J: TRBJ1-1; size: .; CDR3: CASSQAGTGNTEAFF; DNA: TGTGCCAGCAGCCAAGCCGGGACAGGGAACACTGAAGCTTTCTTT
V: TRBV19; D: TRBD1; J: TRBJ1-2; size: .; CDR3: CASKMGQGYYGYTF; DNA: TGTGCCAGTAAAATGGGACAGGGGTACTATGGCTACACCTTC
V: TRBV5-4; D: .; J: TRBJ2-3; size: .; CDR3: CASSFGADTQYF; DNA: TGTGCCAGCAGCTTCGGTGCAGATACGCAGTATTTT
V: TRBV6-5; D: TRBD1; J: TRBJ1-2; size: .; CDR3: CASSQGQRNGYTF; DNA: TGTGCCAGCAGCCAGGGACAGCGAAATGGCTACACCTTC
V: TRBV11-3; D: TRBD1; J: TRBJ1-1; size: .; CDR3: CASTDRGTRSTEAFF; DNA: TGTGCCAGTACCGACAGGGGCACCCGATCCACTGAAGCTTTCTTT
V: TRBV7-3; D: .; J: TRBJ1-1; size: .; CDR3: CASSLMSGGTEAFF; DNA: TGTGCCAGCAGCTTAATGTCGGGGGGGACTGAAGCTTTCTTT
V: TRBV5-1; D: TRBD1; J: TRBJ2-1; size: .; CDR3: CASSWDSYNEQFF; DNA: TGCGCCAGCAGCTGGGACAGCTACAATGAGCAGTTCTTC
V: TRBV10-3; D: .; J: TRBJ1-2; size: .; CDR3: CAISEVGTANYGYTF; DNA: TGTGCCATCAGTGAAGTGGGCACGGCTAACTATGGCTACACCTTC
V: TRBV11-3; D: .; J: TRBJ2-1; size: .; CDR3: CASSLARGGRGSYNEQFF; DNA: TGTGCCAGCAGCTTAGCCCGAGGGGGGAGGGGCTCCTACAATGAGCAGTTCTTC
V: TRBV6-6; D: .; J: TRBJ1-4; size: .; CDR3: CASRWQGTNEKLFF; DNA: TGTGCCAGCCGGTGGCAGGGTACTAATGAAAAACTGTTTTTT
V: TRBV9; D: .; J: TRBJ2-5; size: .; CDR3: CASSTGRGETQYF; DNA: TGTGCCAGCAGCACGGGGAGGGGGGAGACCCAGTACTTC
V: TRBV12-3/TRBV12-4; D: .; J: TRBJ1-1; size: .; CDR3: CASTLTGDRRAFF; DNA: TGTGCCAGCACCCTAACCGGTGACCGGCGGGCTTTCTTT
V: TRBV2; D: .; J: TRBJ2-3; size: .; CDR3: CASSYRTGTDTQYF; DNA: TGTGCCAGCAGTTACCGAACAGGGACAGATACGCAGTATTTT
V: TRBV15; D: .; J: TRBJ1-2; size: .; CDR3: CATSRGPQGYGYTF; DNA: TGTGCCACCAGCAGGGGCCCCCAGGGCTATGGCTACACCTTC
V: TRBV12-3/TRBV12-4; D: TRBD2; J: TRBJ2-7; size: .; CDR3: CASSFGEGEQYF; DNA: TGTGCCAGCAGTTTCGGGGAGGGCGAGCAGTACTTC
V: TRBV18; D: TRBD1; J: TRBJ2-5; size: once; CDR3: CASSPATGRETQYF; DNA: TGTGCCAGCTCACCCGCGACAGGGCGGGAGACCCAGTACTTC
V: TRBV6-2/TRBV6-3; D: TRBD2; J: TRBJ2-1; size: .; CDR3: CASSPRGRGWGEQFF; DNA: TGTGCCAGCAGCCCCCGCGGGAGGGGGTGGGGTGAGCAGTTCTTC
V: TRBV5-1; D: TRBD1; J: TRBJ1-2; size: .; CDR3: CASSLAPGQGGAGYTF; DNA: TGCGCCAGCAGCTTGGCCCCGGGACAGGGAGGCGCTGGCTACACCTTC
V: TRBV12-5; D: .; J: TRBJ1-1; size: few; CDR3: CASGPIRSTEAFF; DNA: TGTGCTAGTGGCCCTATAAGGAGCACTGAAGCTTTCTTT
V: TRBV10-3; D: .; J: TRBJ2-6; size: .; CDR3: CAIPSRPSSGANVLTF; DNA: TGTGCCATCCCTAGCAGACCTAGCTCTGGGGCCAACGTCCTGACTTTC